The sample holds a few counts of the clone carrying this T cell receptor beta chain. The antigen remains unidentified. This specimen belongs to a study of T-cell memory formation after mild COVID-19. About the research overall: Clusters of TCRs were largely donor specific.

Overall study findings and caveats: Clones that contracted from day 15 to 85 were balanced CD4/CD8, while later expanders leaned CD4+.

This CDR3 has 16 amino acids. Trimming took 0 bases from V and 1 from J, leaving 10 bases between them. 5'RACE with constant-segment primers built TCRalpha and TCRbeta cDNA libraries with UMIs. One entry per CDR3 protein, called by TCRdb with MiXCR from the 5' RACE reads. The sample consists of about half a million distinct CDR3 sequences, over 15% of them appearing once. The sequenced sample consisted of PBMCs or a T cell subset sorted from them (not recorded which). This clonotype originated in an adult woman who had mild COVID-19 (a few samples of this study predate the infection). Cell type and time point are not known. The V and J genes are TRBV23-1 and TRBJ1-5; D remains ambiguous. TRBV23-1 is an ORF for which the function is uncertain. The CDR3 sequence: CASSQSGSGSNQPQHF. The CDR3, as DNA: TGCGCCAGCAGTCAATCAGGAAGCGGGAGCAATCAGCCCCAGCATTTT.